These 15 T cell receptor beta chains share one sample of origin, sequenced in a study of blood T cell repertoires in COVID-19. Clones were sequenced by immunoSEQ multiplex PCR, and TCRdb holds only the in-frame ones, with some missing. The sample carries about 160,000 clones, around 84% recorded once. The specimen was peripheral blood. Every receptor here comes from a man in his sixties with COVID-19, enrolled during active disease.

The V call is TRBV11-3, the J call TRBJ1-4; TRBD1 matches 8 bases. The CDR3 extends over 14 amino acids. Per the germline V gene, CDR1 is SGHNT and CDR2 is YENEEA. Trimming removed 5 bases from V and 6 bases from J; junction bases left unmatched: 5. CDR3 in amino acids: CASSPGGRDEKLFF. The CDR3 DNA follows: TGTGCCAGCAGCCCAGGGGGCAGGGATGAAAAACTGTTTTTT.

The V and J genes are TRBV28 and TRBJ1-2; D possibly corresponds to TRBD1 (5 bases). CDR3 size: 13 residues. Looked up from germline, CDR1 is MDHEN and CDR2 is SYDVKM. V gave up 6 bases and J gave up 4 bases, with 12 bases separating them. As DNA, the CDR3 is TGTGCCAGCAGCGGCGACAGAATCTATGGCTACACCTTC. As protein: CASSGDRIYGYTF.

Points on this clone: The sample carries other DNA sequences with the same CDR3. The chain joins TRBV19 to TRBJ1-1; D remains ambiguous. The germline CDR1 and CDR2 sequences are LNHDA and SQIVND (reference sequence). This CDR3 is 13 amino acids long. Trimming took off 3 bases at V and 3 bases at J, with 8 bases between the two ends. The CDR3, as DNA: TGTGCCAGTAGTATCACGAGGGACACTGAAGCTTTCTTT. Translation: CASSITRDTEAFF.

The rearrangement joins TRBV2 to TRBJ1-6; D gene uncertain. Germline CDR1 reads SNHLY; CDR2 reads FYNNEI. Trimming removed 5 bases from V and 11 bases from J, with 16 bases in between. The CDR3 length is 14 residues. The CDR3 nucleotides read TGTGCCAGCAGTCCGGGTTTGATCCCAACACCCCTCCACTTT. This encodes CASSPGLIPTPLHF.

The chain employs TRBV7-3 and TRBJ2-1; the match to TRBD2 covers 10 bases. Unmatched junction bases numbered 6, after V lost 3 bases and J lost 7 bases. Germline-derived CDR1 and CDR2 are SGHTA and FQGTGA. The CDR3 covers 15 residues. The CDR3 DNA follows: TGTGCCAGCAGCTTGACTAGCGGGTTCGAGAATGAGCAGTTCTTC. It codes for CASSLTSGFENEQFF. Looking up the rest from reference TRBV7-3 and TRBJ2-1 gives the full variable domain: GAGVSQTPSNKVTEKGKYVELRCDPISGHTALYWYRQSLGQGPEFLIYFQGTGAADDSGLPNDRFFAVRPEGSVSTLKIQRTERGDSAVYLCASSLTSGFENEQFFGPGTRLTVL.

This clone has a handful of counts. The genes are TRBV7-3 and TRBJ1-4, with 8 bases that match TRBD1. V was clipped by 5 bases and J by 5 bases; unmatched bases: 13. This CDR3 spans 17 amino acids. Germline V CDR1 and CDR2: SGHTA, FQGTGA. CDR3 nucleotides: TGTGCCAGCAGCCAAAGCAACCCGGGACAGGAGAATGAAAAACTGTTTTTT. Its protein product is CASSQSNPGQENEKLFF.

This clone was detected once. The chain combines TRBV9 with TRBJ2-3; D remains unclear. V lost 1 base, J lost 0 bases, and 3 bases lay in between. This CDR3 contains 13 residues. Germline loops: CDR1 SGDLS, CDR2 YYNGEE. The CDR3 sequence is CASSVTSTDTQYF. CDR3 sequence (DNA): TGTGCCAGCAGCGTAACTAGCACAGATACGCAGTATTTT.

This clone was detected a few times. This chain joins TRBV5-1 and TRBJ2-5, with D perhaps matching TRBD1 (6 bases). V was pared by 1 base and J by 3 bases, with 16 bases between. The CDR3 loop spans 16 amino acids. Germline V gives CDR1 SGHRS, CDR2 YFSETQ. CDR3 coding DNA: TGCGCCAGCAGCTTGATACAGGGCGGCTTTGAAGAGACCCAGTACTTC. As protein: CASSLIQGGFEETQYF.

This chain uses TRBV6-5 with TRBJ2-5, with a weak D call TRBD1 (7 bases). CDR3 size: 15 residues. The V end lost 2 bases, the J end lost 0 bases, and 10 bases lay between the germline ends. Looked up from germline, CDR1 is MNHEY and CDR2 is SVGAGI. The CDR3 DNA follows: TGTGCCAGCAGTTACGCGGGACAGTACCAAGAGACCCAGTACTTC. It yields the protein CASSYAGQYQETQYF.

The sample holds a few counts of this clone. Mismatch with germline at one junction end may stem from a read error. The V gene is TRBV7-7, the J gene TRBJ2-5; a possible D gene is TRBD1 (6 bases). In germline, CDR1 is SSHAT, CDR2 FNYEAQ (reference sequence). This CDR3 contains 15 residues. CDR3 sequence: CASSLAGQGTETQYF. For the CDR3, the DNA is TGTGCTAGCAGCTTAGCTGGGCAGGGGACAGAGACCCAGTACTTC.

This chain connects TRBV2 to TRBJ2-2, with TRBD2 as a possible D gene (6 bases). The CDR3 is made up of 14 amino acids. V lost 5 bases, J lost 8 bases, and 15 bases lay in between. CDR1 SNHLY and CDR2 FYNNEI come from the germline V gene. CDR3 sequence (DNA): TGTGCCAGCAGTTCGGGACTCCCGGCGGGGGAGCTGTTTTTT. Residues: CASSSGLPAGELFF.

The chain recombines TRBV10-3 with TRBJ2-7, with unresolved D. This CDR3 comprises 14 residues. Trimming left V 3 bases short and J 0 bases short, with 9 bases between. Germline CDR1 and CDR2: ENHRY and SYGVKD. CDR3 amino acids: CAISDPGSSYEQYF. As DNA, the CDR3 is TGTGCCATCAGTGACCCCGGTAGCTCCTACGAGCAGTACTTC.

This chain links TRBV27 with TRBJ1-1, with D tentatively TRBD1 (6 bases). The CDR3 is 12 residues long. The V gene's germline CDR1 is MNHEY and CDR2 SMNVEV (reference sequence). V was cut by 5 bases and J by 11 bases, with 15 bases left in between. CDR3 amino acids: CASSDPGGAAFF. CDR3 coding DNA: TGTGCCAGCAGTGATCCCGGGGGGGCGGCTTTCTTT.

J is TRBJ1-2 and V is TRBV6-5, with 12 bases matching TRBD1. This CDR3 spans 13 amino acids. Germline CDR1 is MNHEY and CDR2 is SVGAGI. The J segment lost 7 bases and the V segment lost 7 bases, leaving 4 bases of the junction unmatched. CDR3: CASTGTGGFGYTF. The CDR3 DNA reads as TGTGCCAGCACTGGGACAGGGGGCTTTGGCTACACCTTC.

The chain is built from TRBV5-1 and TRBJ2-5, with 8 bases lining up with TRBD2. Germline trimming cut 0 bases from V and 9 bases from J; bases unmatched to any gene: 7. This CDR3 has 14 amino acids. Germline CDR1 reads SGHRS; CDR2 reads YFSETQ. CDR3 coding DNA: TGCGCCAGCAGCTTGGATAACCTCGGGGGGGCCCAGTACTTC. Translated, it gives CASSLDNLGGAQYF. The whole variable domain, remainder taken from reference TRBV5-1 and TRBJ2-5, is KAGVTQTPRYLIKTRGQQVTLSCSPISGHRSVSWYQQTPGQGLQFLFEYFSETQRNKGNFPGRFSGRQFSNSRSEMNVSTLELGDSALYLCASSLDNLGGAQYFGPGTRLLVL.